The T cell receptor beta chain described here comes from a study of T-cell memory formation after mild COVID-19. Study results and limitations: Pre-infection memory showed some responding clones, and this suggested that cross-reactive memory joined. CM and EM subsets held most contracting CD4+ clones; EMRA held CD8+ ones.

Trimming left V 4 bases short and J 7 bases short, with 19 bases between. In germline, CDR1 is SGHVS, CDR2 FNYEAQ. The CDR3 has 16 residues. This clonotype was counted many times. Its antigen is still unknown. MiXCR was run by TCRdb on the 5' RACE reads, yielding one entry per CDR3 protein. The data show under 15,000 distinct CDR3 sequences, about 17% seen once. V is TRBV7-6 and J is TRBJ1-4; a weak D match, TRBD1 (5 bases). The clonotype comes from a man aged 18 to 35 who had mild COVID-19 (a few samples of this study predate the infection). Cell type and time point are not known. What was sequenced was PBMCs or a T cell subset sorted from them (not recorded which). Written as DNA, the CDR3 is TGTGCCAGCAGCTCATGGCCCTATGTGGGGCTTGAAAAACTGTTTTTT. Amino acid sequence: CASSSWPYVGLEKLFF.